The T cell receptor (beta chain) under discussion was sequenced for a study of cytomegalovirus exposure and HLA in healthy donors. With 6 bases clipped from V and 4 bases from J, the junction kept 5 bases outside the gene matches. CDR3 length equals 13 residues. Germline V CDR1 and CDR2: GTSNPN, SVGIG (reference sequence). To note about this clone: The antigen is undetermined.

Study conclusions and caveats: Specificity for CMV antigens was confirmed in vitro for a few of the CMV-associated chains.

60 Vbeta and 13 Jbeta primers were used in PCR. As processed by the authors: Some 80 million unique TCR beta chains, 10 million to 14 million shared, were counted in a later analysis. TCRdb's table, derived via immunoSEQ multiplex PCR, lists solely in-frame clones and lacks some. The V and J calls and clone size are taken from that table; D and trimming were inferred from the DNA. The data contain approximately 220,000 clones, 75% to 90% of them singletons. Source material: PBMCs. The TCR comes from a boy between 2 and 10 years old in good health and CMV-seronegative. The gene calls are TRBV30 and TRBJ2-7, with TRBD2 matching 11 bases. The CDR3 coding sequence is TGTGCCTGCACCGGGACTAGCGGTTACGAGCAGTACTTC. Protein sequence: CACTGTSGYEQYF.